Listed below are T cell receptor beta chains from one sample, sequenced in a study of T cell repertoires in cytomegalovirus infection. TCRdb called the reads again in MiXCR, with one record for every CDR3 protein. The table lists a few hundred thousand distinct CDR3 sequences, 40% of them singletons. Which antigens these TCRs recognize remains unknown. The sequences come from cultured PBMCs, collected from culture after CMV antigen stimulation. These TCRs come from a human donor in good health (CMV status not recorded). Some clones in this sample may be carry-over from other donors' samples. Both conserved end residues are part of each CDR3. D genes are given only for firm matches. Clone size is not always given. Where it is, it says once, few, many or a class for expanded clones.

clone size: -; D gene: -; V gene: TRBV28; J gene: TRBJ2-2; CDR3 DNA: TGTGCCACCGGGACGCCGAACACCGGGGAGCTGTTTTTT; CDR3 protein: CATGTPNTGELFF
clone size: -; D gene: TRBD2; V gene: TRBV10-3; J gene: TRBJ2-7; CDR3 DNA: TGTGCCATCAGGAGCGGGGAGACCTACGAGCAGTACTTC; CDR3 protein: CAIRSGETYEQYF
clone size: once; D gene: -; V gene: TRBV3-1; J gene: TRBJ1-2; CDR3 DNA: TGTGCCAGCAGCCCCCCCGGAGGAACCTATGGCTACACCTTC; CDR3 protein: CASSPPGGTYGYTF
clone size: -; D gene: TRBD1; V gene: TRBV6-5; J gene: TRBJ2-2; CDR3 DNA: TGTGCCAGCAGCCCAGGGACAGGCGCAAGTGGGGAGCTGTTTTTT; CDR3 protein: CASSPGTGASGELFF
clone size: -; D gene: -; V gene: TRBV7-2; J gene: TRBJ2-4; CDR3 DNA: TGTGCCAGCAGCCGGTTAGGGGCGGAAAACATTCAGTACTTC; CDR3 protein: CASSRLGAENIQYF
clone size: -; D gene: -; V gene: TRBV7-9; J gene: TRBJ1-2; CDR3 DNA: TGTGCCAGCAGCTTAGACAGCCCTGTTCTCTATGGCTACACCTTC; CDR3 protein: CASSLDSPVLYGYTF
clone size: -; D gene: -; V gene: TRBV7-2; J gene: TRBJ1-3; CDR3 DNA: TGTGCCAGCAGGGGTCGGAGTAAAACCATATATTTT; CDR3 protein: CASRGRSKTIYF
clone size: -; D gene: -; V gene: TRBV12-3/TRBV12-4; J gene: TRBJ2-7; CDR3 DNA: TGTGCCAGCAGTTTAGGGCATCCGACCTCCTACGAGCAGTACTTC; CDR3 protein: CASSLGHPTSYEQYF
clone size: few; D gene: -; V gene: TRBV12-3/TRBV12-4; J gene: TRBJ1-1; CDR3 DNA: TGTGCCAGCAGTTTCGGGTTTAGGACTGAAGCTTTCTTT; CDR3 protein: CASSFGFRTEAFF
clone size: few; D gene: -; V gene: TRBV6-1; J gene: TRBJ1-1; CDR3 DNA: TGTGCCAGCAGTCAGTGGGGGATGAACACTGAAGCTTTCTTT; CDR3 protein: CASSQWGMNTEAFF
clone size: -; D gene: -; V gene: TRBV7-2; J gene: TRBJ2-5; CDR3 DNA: TGTGCCAGCAGCACCCACTCCGCCCAAGAGACCCAGTACTTC; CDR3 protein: CASSTHSAQETQYF
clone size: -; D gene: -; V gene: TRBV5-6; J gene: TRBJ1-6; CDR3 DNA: TGTGCCAGCTGCAGACAAGGACGTTCACCCCTCCACTTT; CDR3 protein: CASCRQGRSPLHF
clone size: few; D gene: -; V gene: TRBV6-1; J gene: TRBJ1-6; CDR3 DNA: TGTGCCAGCAGCCGAAAAAACCGGGGTTCACCCCTCCACTTT; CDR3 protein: CASSRKNRGSPLHF
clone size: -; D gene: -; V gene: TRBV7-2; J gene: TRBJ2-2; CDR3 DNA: TGTGCCAGCGGGGGGGGGCCGGGCGGGGAGCTGTTTTTT; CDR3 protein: CASGGGPGGELFF
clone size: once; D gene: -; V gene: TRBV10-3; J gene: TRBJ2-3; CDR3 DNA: TGTGCCAGCATCGGGACCGCCGGTACTAGCACAGATACGCAGTATTTT; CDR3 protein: CASIGTAGTSTDTQYF
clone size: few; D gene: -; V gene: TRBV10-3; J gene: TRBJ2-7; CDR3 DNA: TGTGCCATCAGTGTGTCGCCTCCGGGGGACAGCTCCTACGAGCAGTACTTC; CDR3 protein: CAISVSPPGDSSYEQYF
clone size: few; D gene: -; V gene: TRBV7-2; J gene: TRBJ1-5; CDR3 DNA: TGTGCCAGCAGCTTTTATTACGATAGCAATCAGCCCCAGCATTTT; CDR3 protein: CASSFYYDSNQPQHF
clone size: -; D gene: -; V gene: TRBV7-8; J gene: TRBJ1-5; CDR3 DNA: TGTGCCAGCAGCTTAGTTCAGGGGAATCAGCCCCAGCATTTT; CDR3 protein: CASSLVQGNQPQHF
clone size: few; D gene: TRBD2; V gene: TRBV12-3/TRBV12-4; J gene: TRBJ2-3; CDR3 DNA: TGTGCCAGCACTCCGGGACTAGCGGGCCTCAGGAGAAGCACAGATACGCAGTATTTT; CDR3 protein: CASTPGLAGLRRSTDTQYF
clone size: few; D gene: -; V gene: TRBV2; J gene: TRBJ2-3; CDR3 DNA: TGTGCCAGCAGTTCTACGGGAGATACGCAGTATTTT; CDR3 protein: CASSSTGDTQYF
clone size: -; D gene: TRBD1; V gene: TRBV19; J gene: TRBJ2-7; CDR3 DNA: TGTGCCAGCAGCCCAAGGACAGGCTACGAGCAGTACTTC; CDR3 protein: CASSPRTGYEQYF
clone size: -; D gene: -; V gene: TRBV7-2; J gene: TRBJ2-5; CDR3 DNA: TGTGCCAGCAGCTCTGGAGGGAGGTGGGCCCAGTACTTC; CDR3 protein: CASSSGGRWAQYF
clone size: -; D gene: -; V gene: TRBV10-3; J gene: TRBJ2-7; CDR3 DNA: TGTGCCACCATAACTGGGAGCGGGTCCTACGAGCAGTACTTC; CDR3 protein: CATITGSGSYEQYF
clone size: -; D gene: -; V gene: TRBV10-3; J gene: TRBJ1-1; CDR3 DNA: TGTGCCTCAAAGCAGGGCCACACTGAAGCTTTCTTT; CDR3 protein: CASKQGHTEAFF
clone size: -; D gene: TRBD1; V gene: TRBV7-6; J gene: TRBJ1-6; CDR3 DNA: TGTGCCAGCAGCTTAGGGACAGGGCATTCACCCCTCCACTTT; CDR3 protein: CASSLGTGHSPLHF
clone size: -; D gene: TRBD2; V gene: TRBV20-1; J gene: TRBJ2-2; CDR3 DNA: TGCAGTGCTAGAGGACTAGCGGGGGAACACACCGGGGAGCTGTTTTTT; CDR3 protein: CSARGLAGEHTGELFF
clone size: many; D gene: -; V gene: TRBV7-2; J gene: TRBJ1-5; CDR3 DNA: TGTGCCAGCAGCCCCGGCGGGGCACATCAGCCCCAGCATTTT; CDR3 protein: CASSPGGAHQPQHF
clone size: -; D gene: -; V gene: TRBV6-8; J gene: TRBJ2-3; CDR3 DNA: TGTGCCAGCAGTTACTCTGGCGGCAGGGCCACAGATACGCAGTATTTT; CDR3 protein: CASSYSGGRATDTQYF